This TCR beta chain derives from a study of brain T cells in children with intractable seizures. General observations from the study: Patients' HCMV serostatus was unknown; virus specificity rests on CDR3 similarity alone. Pre- and post-surgery blood differed in depth, so pre-surgery absences may be undersampling.

Germline values: CDR1 MNHEY, CDR2 SMNVEV (reference sequence). The V end was cut by 8 bases, the J end by 3 bases, with 14 bases between. CDR3 length: 13 residues. Only cases whose brain tissue showed the highest T cell transcript signatures were sequenced. At least one anti-epileptic drug was given before surgery. A word on this clone: Its antigen is not known.

Produced via immunoSEQ multiplex PCR; TCRdb's table is partial and in-frame only. The sample contains around 80,000 clones, roughly 89% of which appear only once. J is TRBJ2-7 and V is TRBV27; D tentatively reads TRBD1 or TRBD2 (5 bases each). The specimen comprised peripheral blood, sampled at surgery. This TCR derives from a girl aged 2-10 years with Rasmussen encephalitis and intractable seizures. The chain's CDR3 is CASGDGGGYEQYF. The CDR3 region has the DNA TGTGCCAGCGGGGATGGGGGTGGCTACGAGCAGTACTTC.